This T cell receptor (beta chain) appears in the sequencing data of a study of T cell therapy after organ transplantation. On the study more broadly: Expansion used a peptide pool of 30 HLA class I and II CMV epitopes. Short-term post-therapy blood was drawn 4 to 8 weeks after therapy ended. Broader study findings: CD8 clonality fold change after therapy inversely tracked pretherapy clonality. Endogenous clonotypes not in therapy products appeared after therapy alongside transferred ones.

The sample's time point: 4-8 weeks after completion of therapy. Concerning this clone: Its antigen is unidentified.

The CDR3 covers 15 residues. Germline loops: CDR1 SGHNT, CDR2 YYREEE (reference sequence). V was clipped by 2 bases and J by 1 base; unmatched bases: 5. TCRdb keeps only in-frame clones here, not all; method: immunoSEQ multiplex PCR. The sample holds about 6,000 clones; around 70% are singletons and the top ten take about 30%. The material was CD8+ T cells from blood, obtained after autologous CMV-specific T cell therapy. The rearrangement uses TRBV5-4 and TRBJ2-7, with 8 nucleotides matching TRBD2. The clonotype comes from a human patient who had received a solid organ transplant and had CMV disease. Some T cells may be supplied by the graft donor. The chain's CDR3 is CASSFEAGDSYEQYF. As DNA, the CDR3 is TGTGCCAGCAGCTTTGAAGCGGGGGATTCCTACGAGCAGTACTTC.